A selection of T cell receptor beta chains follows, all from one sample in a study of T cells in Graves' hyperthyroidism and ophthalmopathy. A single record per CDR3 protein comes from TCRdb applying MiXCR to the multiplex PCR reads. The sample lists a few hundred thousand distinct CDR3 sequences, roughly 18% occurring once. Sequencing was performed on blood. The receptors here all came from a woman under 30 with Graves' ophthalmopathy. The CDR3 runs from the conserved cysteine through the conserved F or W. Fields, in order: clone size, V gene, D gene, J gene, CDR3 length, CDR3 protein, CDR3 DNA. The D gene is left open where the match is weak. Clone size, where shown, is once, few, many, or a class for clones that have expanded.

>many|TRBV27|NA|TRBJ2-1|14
CASSFEGSHNEQFF
TGTGCCAGCAGTTTTGAGGGCTCCCACAATGAGCAGTTCTTC
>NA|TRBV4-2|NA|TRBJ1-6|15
CASSQDRGNFSPLHF
TGTGCCAGCAGCCAAGACAGGGGAAACTTTTCACCCCTCCACTTT
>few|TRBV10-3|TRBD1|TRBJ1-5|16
CAISESRTGGRQPQHF
TGTGCCATCAGTGAGTCGCGGACAGGGGGGCGTCAGCCCCAGCATTTT
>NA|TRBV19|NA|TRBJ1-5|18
CASSPSRGGVGSNQPQHF
TGTGCCAGTAGTCCCTCCCGGGGAGGGGTCGGTAGCAATCAGCCCCAGCATTTT
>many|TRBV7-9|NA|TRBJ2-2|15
CASSFVGGHTGELFF
TGTGCCAGCAGCTTTGTCGGAGGACACACCGGGGAGCTGTTTTTT
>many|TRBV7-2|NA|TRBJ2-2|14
CASSLRVGTGELFF
TGTGCCAGCAGCCTCAGGGTCGGCACCGGGGAGCTGTTTTTT
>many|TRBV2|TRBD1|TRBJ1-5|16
CASSTQGQFSNQPQHF
TGTGCCAGCAGTACTCAGGGACAGTTTAGCAATCAGCCCCAGCATTTT
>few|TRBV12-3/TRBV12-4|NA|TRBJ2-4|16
CAGSFNRVLAKNVQYF
TGTGCCGGCAGTTTTAACAGGGTACTAGCCAAAAACGTTCAGTACTTC
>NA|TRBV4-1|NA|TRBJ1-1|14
CASSQTGGRDEAFF
TGCGCCAGCAGCCAAACCGGGGGGCGGGATGAAGCTTTCTTT
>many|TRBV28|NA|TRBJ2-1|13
CASIHPGLRRLFF
TGTGCCAGCATCCACCCTGGACTGCGGAGATTGTTCTTC
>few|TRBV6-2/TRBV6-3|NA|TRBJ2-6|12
CASSNGANVLTF
TGTGCCAGCAGTAATGGGGCCAACGTCCTGACTTTC
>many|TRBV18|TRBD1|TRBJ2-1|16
CASSPTGTGAYNEQFF
TGTGCCAGCTCACCGACCGGGACAGGGGCCTACAATGAGCAGTTCTTC
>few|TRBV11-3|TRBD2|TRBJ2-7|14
CATRAGGGNYEQYF
TGTGCCACCCGAGCTGGCGGGGGTAACTACGAGCAGTACTTC
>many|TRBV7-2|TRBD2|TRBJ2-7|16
CASSPLGLAGVYEQYF
TGTGCCAGCAGCCCACTAGGACTAGCGGGAGTGTACGAGCAGTACTTC
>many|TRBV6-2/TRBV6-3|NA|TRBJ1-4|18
CASSPPPAEAATNEKLFF
TGTGCCAGCTCCCCCCCTCCGGCAGAAGCTGCAACTAATGAAAAACTGTTTTTT
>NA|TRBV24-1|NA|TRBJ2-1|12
CATSFTGHEQFF
TGTGCCACCAGCTTTACGGGACATGAGCAGTTCTTC
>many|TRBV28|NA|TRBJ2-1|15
CASSLEGAGDNEQFF
TGTGCCAGCAGTTTGGAAGGGGCCGGTGACAATGAGCAGTTCTTC
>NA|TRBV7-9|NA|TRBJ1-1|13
CAGSMRTVSEAFF
TGTGCCGGCAGCATGCGGACGGTCTCTGAAGCTTTCTTT
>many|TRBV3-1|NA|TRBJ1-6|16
CASSQDFNSHNSPLHF
TGTGCCAGCAGCCAAGATTTTAACAGCCATAATTCACCCCTCCACTTT
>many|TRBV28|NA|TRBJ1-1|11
CASRGTLKAFF
TGTGCCAGTAGGGGAACACTGAAAGCTTTCTTT
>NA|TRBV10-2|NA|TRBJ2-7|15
CATRHAEVLSGEQYF
TGCGCCACCAGGCACGCCGAAGTCCTCTCCGGCGAGCAGTACTTC
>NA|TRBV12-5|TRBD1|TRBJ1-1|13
CASGWQGGTEAFF
TGTGCTAGTGGTTGGCAGGGGGGCACTGAAGCTTTCTTT
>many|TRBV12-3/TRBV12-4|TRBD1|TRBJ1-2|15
CASSLMGQGVYGYTF
TGTGCCAGCAGTTTAATGGGACAGGGGGTCTATGGCTACACCTTC
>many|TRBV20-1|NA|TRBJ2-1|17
CSARDAASAKTYNEQFF
TGCAGTGCTAGAGATGCAGCCTCGGCGAAGACATACAATGAGCAGTTCTTC
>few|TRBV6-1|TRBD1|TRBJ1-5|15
CASSGDRVGNQPQHF
TGTGCCAGCTCGGGGGACAGGGTAGGCAATCAGCCCCAGCATTTT
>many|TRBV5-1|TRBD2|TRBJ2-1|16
CASSLIAGDSYNEQFF
TGCGCCAGCAGCTTAATAGCGGGGGACTCCTACAATGAGCAGTTCTTC
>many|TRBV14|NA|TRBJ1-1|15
CASERLTATNTEAFF
TGTGCCAGCGAGAGGCTGACAGCGACGAACACTGAAGCTTTCTTT
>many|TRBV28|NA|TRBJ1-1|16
CASSFSDNSMNTEAFF
TGTGCCAGCAGTTTCTCTGACAACTCTATGAACACTGAAGCTTTCTTT
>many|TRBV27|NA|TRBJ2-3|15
CASSLSLRESDTQYF
TGTGCCAGCAGTTTATCCCTAAGGGAGTCAGATACGCAGTATTTT
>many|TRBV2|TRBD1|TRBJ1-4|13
CASRDREAEKLFF
TGTGCCAGCAGGGACAGGGAGGCTGAAAAACTGTTTTTT
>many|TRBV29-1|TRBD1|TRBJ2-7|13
CSVVWTGSYEQYF
TGCAGCGTTGTATGGACAGGGTCCTACGAGCAGTACTTC
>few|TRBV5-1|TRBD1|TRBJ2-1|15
CASSLGTGNHNEQFF
TGCGCCAGCAGCCTAGGGACAGGGAATCACAATGAGCAGTTCTTC
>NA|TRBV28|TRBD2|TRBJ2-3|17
CASSFASLAGSTDTQYF
TGTGCCAGCAGTTTCGCCTCCCTAGCGGGTTCCACAGATACGCAGTATTTT
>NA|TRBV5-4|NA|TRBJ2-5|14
CASSPTGGVETQYF
TGTGCCAGCAGCCCAACAGGAGGGGTAGAGACCCAGTACTTC
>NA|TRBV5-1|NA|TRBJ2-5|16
CASSRRGSQAGETQYF
TGCGCCAGCAGTAGAAGGGGGAGCCAGGCAGGAGAGACCCAGTACTTC
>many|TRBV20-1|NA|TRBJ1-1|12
CSASVRANEAFF
TGCAGTGCTAGCGTTCGGGCGAATGAAGCTTTCTTT
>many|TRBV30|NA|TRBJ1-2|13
CAWSVAREYGYTF
TGTGCCTGGAGTGTGGCCAGGGAGTATGGCTACACCTTC
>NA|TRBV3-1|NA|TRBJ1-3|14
CASSSTGSGNTIYF
TGTGCCAGCAGTTCAACAGGGTCAGGAAACACCATATATTTT
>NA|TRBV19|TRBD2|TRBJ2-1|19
CAGSIGGLAGGGSYNEQFF
TGTGCCGGTAGTATAGGTGGACTAGCGGGAGGGGGCTCCTACAATGAGCAGTTCTTC
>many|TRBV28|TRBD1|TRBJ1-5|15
CASSRDSAFNQPQHF
TGTGCCAGCAGCCGGGACAGCGCTTTCAATCAGCCCCAGCATTTT
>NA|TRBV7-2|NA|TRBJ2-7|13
CASSLAGSREQHF
TGTGCCAGCAGCTTAGCAGGTAGTAGAGAGCAGCACTTC
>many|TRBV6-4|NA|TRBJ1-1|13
CASSTSTNTEAFF
TGTGCCAGCAGCACTAGTACCAACACTGAAGCTTTCTTT
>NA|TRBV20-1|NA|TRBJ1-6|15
CSARDSDGFNSPLHF
TGCAGTGCTAGAGATAGTGACGGATTTAATTCACCCCTCCACTTT
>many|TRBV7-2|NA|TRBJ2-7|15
CASSPPDSSSYEQYF
TGTGCCAGCAGCCCCCCGGACTCCTCCTCCTACGAGCAGTACTTC
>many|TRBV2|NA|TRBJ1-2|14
CASSESQGYYGYTF
TGTGCCAGCAGTGAATCCCAGGGATACTATGGCTACACCTTC
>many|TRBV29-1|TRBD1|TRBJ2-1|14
CSGLRDRVYNEQFF
TGCAGCGGGTTAAGGGACAGGGTCTACAATGAGCAGTTCTTC
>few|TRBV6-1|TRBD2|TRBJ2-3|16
CASSGRLAGVADTQYF
TGTGCCAGCAGTGGACGACTAGCGGGAGTGGCAGATACGCAGTATTTT
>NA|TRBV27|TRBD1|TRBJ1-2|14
CASRGTGGRYGYTF
TGTGCCAGCAGGGGAACAGGGGGCCGCTATGGCTACACCTTC
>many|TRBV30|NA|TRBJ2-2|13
CAWSRQNTGELFF
TGTGCCTGGAGTCGACAGAACACCGGGGAGCTGTTTTTT